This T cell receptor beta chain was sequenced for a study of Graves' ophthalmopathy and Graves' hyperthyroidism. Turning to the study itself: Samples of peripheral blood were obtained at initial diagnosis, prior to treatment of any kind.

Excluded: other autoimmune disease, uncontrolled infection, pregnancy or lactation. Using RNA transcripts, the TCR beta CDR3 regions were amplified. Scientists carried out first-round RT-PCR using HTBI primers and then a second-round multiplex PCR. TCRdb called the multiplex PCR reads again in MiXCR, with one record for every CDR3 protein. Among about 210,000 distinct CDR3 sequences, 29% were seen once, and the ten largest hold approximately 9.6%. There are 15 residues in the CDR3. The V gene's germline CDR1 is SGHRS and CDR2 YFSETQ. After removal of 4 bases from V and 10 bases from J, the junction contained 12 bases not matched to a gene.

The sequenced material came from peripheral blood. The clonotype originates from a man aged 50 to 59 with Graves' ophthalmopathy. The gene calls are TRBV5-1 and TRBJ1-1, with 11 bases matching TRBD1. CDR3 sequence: CASSARDRGNFVAFF. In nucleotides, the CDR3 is TGCGCCAGCAGCGCCCGGGACAGGGGGAATTTTGTAGCTTTCTTT.